This T cell receptor (beta chain) was documented in a study of blood T cell repertoires in COVID-19. The protocol was immunoSEQ multiplex PCR, while the TCRdb copy is restricted to in-frame clones and leaves out a portion. The data show some 220,000 clones, 80% seen once. CDR3 size: 12 residues. CDR1 and CDR2 from the germline V gene are SGHNT and YYREEE (reference sequence). Trimming removed 2 bases from V and 4 bases from J, with 4 bases in between. The chain carries TRBV5-4 and TRBJ2-1; D is uncertain. This TCR came from a human donor in a cohort sampled during active COVID-19. What was sequenced was peripheral blood. DNA of the CDR3: TGTGCCAGCAGCTTTGAGTACAATGAGCAGTTCTTC. It specifies CASSFEYNEQFF.